The 22 T cell receptor beta chains below come from one sample, sequenced in a study of response to subunit inactivated influenza vaccine. Using its own MiXCR run on the RT-PCR reads, TCRdb lists one record per CDR3 protein. The table lists about 780,000 distinct CDR3 sequences, 18% of them singletons, with approximately 10% in the top ten. The sample here was PBMCs from blood, taken roughly 5 days after vaccination. The receptors derive from a man over 45 who received an inactivated influenza vaccine.

The chain is built from TRBV20-1 and TRBJ2-3; 9 nucleotides align to TRBD2. Trimming took 1 base from V and 2 from J; bases not matched to a gene: 7. From germline, CDR1 is DFQATT and CDR2 SNEGSKA (reference sequence). This CDR3 has 16 residues. The CDR3 protein is CSARGTASGDTDTQYF. DNA of the CDR3: TGCAGTGCTAGAGGAACTGCTAGCGGGGACACAGATACGCAGTATTTT.

This clonotype was seen more than once but under ten times. The V gene is TRBV20-1, the J gene TRBJ1-4; TRBD1 might be the D (6 bases). The CDR3 consists of 12 residues. Trimming removed 6 bases from V and 8 bases from J, with 13 bases in between. Germline assignment: CDR1 DFQATT and CDR2 SNEGSKA (reference sequence). The CDR3 is CSASLDREKLFF. The CDR3 DNA follows: TGCAGTGCCAGCCTTGACAGGGAAAAACTGTTTTTT.

This chain joins TRBV9 and TRBJ2-1; 7 bases fit TRBD2. The CDR3 has 20 amino acids. Germline V gene data show CDR1 as SGDLS and CDR2 as YYNGEE. With V trimmed by 0 bases and J by 4 bases, 19 bases remained unmatched. The CDR3 DNA is TGTGCCAGCAGCGTAGCCCACATTCCGGGACTACAATCATATTACAATGAGCAGTTCTTC. Translated, it gives CASSVAHIPGLQSYYNEQFF.

The V gene is TRBV4-2, the J gene TRBJ2-1; D might be TRBD1 (5 bases). Germline V gene sequence: CDR1 LGHNA, CDR2 YNFKEQ. The CDR3 covers 16 residues. V was cut by 1 base and J by 10 bases, with 20 bases left in between. The CDR3 DNA reads as TGTGCCAGCAGCCAAGTAGGGGCCTTATTAAGCCCGGAGCAGTTCTTC. The encoded protein is CASSQVGALLSPEQFF.

V usage is TRBV20-1 and J usage is TRBJ2-1; the match to TRBD2 covers 13 bases. This CDR3 has 14 amino acids. Germline V gene data show CDR1 as DFQATT and CDR2 as SNEGSKA (reference sequence). CDR3: CRGLAGALDNEQFF. The CDR3 nucleotides are TGCAGAGGACTAGCGGGAGCTCTTGACAATGAGCAGTTCTTC.

This sequence joins TRBV2 and TRBJ2-7; the D gene is possibly TRBD1 (6 bases). This CDR3 comprises 14 residues. Trimming shortened V by 3 bases and J by 3 bases, and 12 bases separated the two germline ends. The germline V gene encodes CDR1 SNHLY and CDR2 FYNNEI. The CDR3 DNA follows: TGTGCCAGCAGTGATGAGGGGGTAGGCTACGAGCAGTACTTC. This encodes CASSDEGVGYEQYF.

This clonotype came up a few times. The rearrangement links TRBV6-1 to TRBJ2-7; D is unresolved. This CDR3 has 13 amino acids. Germline CDR1 is MNHNS and CDR2 is SASEGT. Trimming left V 6 bases short and J 3 bases short, with 12 bases between. For the CDR3, the DNA is TGTGCCAGCAGGGTCGGGCGTTTCTACGAGCAGTACTTC. It codes for CASRVGRFYEQYF.

This chain connects TRBV6-2 or TRBV6-3 to TRBJ2-7, with D possibly being TRBD1 (6 bases). The CDR3 spans 16 residues. Germline loops: CDR1 MNHEY, CDR2 SVGEGT. The V gene lost 2 bases and the J gene lost 2 bases, with 16 bases spanning the gap. This CDR3 is CASSYGRDNRAYEQYF. For the CDR3, the DNA is TGTGCCAGCAGTTACGGCCGGGACAACCGAGCCTACGAGCAGTACTTC.

This clonotype was observed many times. The chain recombines TRBV20-1 with TRBJ2-5; D not resolved. Deletions cut 0 bases from V and 9 bases from J, with 14 bases between. The germline V gene encodes CDR1 DFQATT and CDR2 SNEGSKA (reference sequence). The CDR3 has 13 residues. CDR3 residues: CSARDPYSQAQYF. The CDR3 nucleotides are TGCAGTGCTAGAGATCCGTACAGTCAGGCCCAGTACTTC.

The V and J genes are TRBV6-5 and TRBJ2-5; 11 nucleotides match TRBD2. Germline loops: CDR1 MNHEY, CDR2 SVGAGI. The length of the CDR3 is 14 residues. The V gene end was trimmed by 4 bases and the J gene end by 8 bases; junction bases not matched to a gene: 6. The CDR3 coding sequence is TGTGCCAGCAGTTCGGGACTAGCGGTGAAAACCCAGTACTTC. It is translated as CASSSGLAVKTQYF.

V is TRBV3-1 and J is TRBJ2-1; D ambiguous. The CDR3 has 16 residues. Per the germline V gene, CDR1 is LGHDT and CDR2 is YNNKEL (reference sequence). The V gene lost 1 base and the J gene lost 1 base, with 11 bases spanning the gap. CDR3 region: CASSQGRTLSYNEQFF. Written as DNA, the CDR3 is TGTGCCAGCAGCCAAGGGCGAACTCTATCCTACAATGAGCAGTTCTTC.

V is TRBV30 and J is TRBJ2-5; D unclear. The CDR3 covers 15 residues. V was cut by 0 bases and J by 2 bases, with 13 bases left in between. Germline values: CDR1 GTSNPN, CDR2 SVGIG (reference sequence). The CDR3 bases are TGTGCCTGGAGTGTGGTAGGAACAAGTCAAGAGACCCAGTACTTC. Encoded protein: CAWSVVGTSQETQYF.

This sequence joins TRBV6-1 and TRBJ2-4; D might be TRBD1 (6 bases). With 8 bases removed from V and 8 bases from J, the gap between germline ends came to 25 bases. Germline V CDR1 and CDR2: MNHNS, SASEGT. This CDR3 region has 16 residues. The CDR3 DNA is TGTGCCAGCGGGGGCGGGTCTCACTCGGGTGGGGACATTCAGTACTTC. It translates to CASGGGSHSGGDIQYF.

This chain uses TRBV5-1 with TRBJ2-1; 8 bases match TRBD2. CDR3 length equals 14 residues. CDR1 is SGHRS and CDR2 is YFSETQ in the germline V gene. Trimming took 4 bases from V and 5 from J; bases not matched to a gene: 5. The CDR3 nucleotides are TGCGCCAGCAGCGACCAGCGGGGGCACAATGAGCAGTTCTTC. Amino acids: CASSDQRGHNEQFF. Filled out from reference TRBV5-1 and TRBJ2-1, the complete variable domain reads KAGVTQTPRYLIKTRGQQVTLSCSPISGHRSVSWYQQTPGQGLQFLFEYFSETQRNKGNFPGRFSGRQFSNSRSEMNVSTLELGDSALYLCASSDQRGHNEQFFGPGTRLTVL.

This clonotype was observed a few times. The J gene is TRBJ2-1, the V gene TRBV7-9; 15 bases agree with TRBD2. V was clipped by 4 bases and J by 9 bases; unmatched bases: 4. Germline lookup yields CDR1 SEHNR and CDR2 FQNEAQ (reference sequence). This CDR3 region has 15 residues. The CDR3 DNA reads as TGTGCCAGCAGCTCGGGACTAGCGGGGGGCACTGAGCAGTTCTTC. This translates into CASSSGLAGGTEQFF. The whole variable domain, remainder taken from reference TRBV7-9 and TRBJ2-1, is DTGVSQNPRHKITKRGQNVTFRCDPISEHNRLYWYRQTLGQGPEFLTYFQNEAQLEKSRLLSDRFSAERPKGSFSTLEIQRTEQGDSAMYLCASSSGLAGGTEQFFGPGTRLTVL.

The V gene is TRBV18, the J gene TRBJ1-4, with D unclear. Per the germline V gene, CDR1 is KGHSH and CDR2 is LQKENI. V was pared by 3 bases and J by 7 bases, with 6 bases between. There are 12 residues in the CDR3. The CDR3: CASSPGSEKLFF. In DNA form, the CDR3 reads TGTGCCAGCTCACCGGGCTCTGAAAAACTGTTTTTT.

This chain uses TRBV19 with TRBJ1-6; tentative D call: TRBD1 (5 bases). CDR3 length: 15 residues. CDR1 LNHDA and CDR2 SQIVND come from the germline V gene (reference sequence). V dropped 5 bases and J dropped 7 bases, with 15 bases sitting between them. The CDR3, as DNA: TGTGCCAGTAGTCCTCGGGGCTCCGAGAATTCACCCCTCCACTTT. Its protein is CASSPRGSENSPLHF.

Details on this clonotype: Its ends do not fully match the called genes, so a read error is possible. The V call is TRBV25-1, the J call TRBJ2-1; 12 positions agree with TRBD2. The CDR3 covers 16 residues. Germline V gene sequence: CDR1 MGHDK, CDR2 SYGVNS. The CDR3 loop is CASSDSTSGGYNEQLF. DNA of the CDR3: TGTGCCAGCAGTGATAGTACTAGCGGGGGGTACAATGAGCAGCTCTTC.

Details on this clonotype: The conserved phenylalanine or tryptophan is not found at the CDR3 terminus, so this likely reflects a read error. The chain employs TRBV6-1 and TRBJ2-5; no firm D call. The V gene lost 7 bases and the J gene lost 5 bases, with 14 bases spanning the gap. The length of the CDR3 is 13 residues. Germline V gene lookup returns CDR1 MNHNS and CDR2 SASEGT. This CDR3 reads CASTRATRETQYY. The CDR3 bases are TGTGCCAGCACTAGAGCTACAAGGGAGACCCAGTACTAC.

This clonotype was detected a few times. The chain is built from TRBV20-1 and TRBJ1-4; no definite D call. V was trimmed by 0 bases and J by 7 bases, leaving 6 bases between them. CDR1 and CDR2 from the germline V gene are DFQATT and SNEGSKA (reference sequence). The CDR3 extends over 12 amino acids. The CDR3 here is CSARDQREKLFF. CDR3 coding DNA: TGCAGTGCTAGAGATCAACGTGAAAAACTGTTTTTT.

This chain connects TRBV29-1 to TRBJ1-2; 9 bases fit TRBD1. Germline CDR1 and CDR2: SQVTM and ANQGSEA. CDR3 length equals 14 residues. J was trimmed by 4 bases and V by 4 bases; bases with no gene match: 7. CDR3 nucleotides: TGCAGCGTTGGACCGGGACAGGGTCCCTATGGCTACACCTTC. Protein: CSVGPGQGPYGYTF.

This clonotype was recorded a few times. This chain connects TRBV5-5 to TRBJ2-3; D remains ambiguous. Trimming removed 6 bases at V and 4 bases at J, with 15 bases between. The CDR3 is 14 amino acids. From germline, CDR1 is SGHKS and CDR2 YYEKEE (reference sequence). The chain's CDR3 is CASTLDSYPDTQYF. The CDR3 nucleotides are TGTGCCAGCACCCTAGACTCCTATCCAGATACGCAGTATTTT. Together with reference TRBV5-5 and TRBJ2-3, the CDR3 gives the full variable domain: DAGVTQSPTHLIKTRGQQVTLRCSPISGHKSVSWYQQVLGQGPQFIFQYYEKEERGRGNFPDRFSARQFPNYSSELNVNALLLGDSALYLCASTLDSYPDTQYFGPGTRLTVL.